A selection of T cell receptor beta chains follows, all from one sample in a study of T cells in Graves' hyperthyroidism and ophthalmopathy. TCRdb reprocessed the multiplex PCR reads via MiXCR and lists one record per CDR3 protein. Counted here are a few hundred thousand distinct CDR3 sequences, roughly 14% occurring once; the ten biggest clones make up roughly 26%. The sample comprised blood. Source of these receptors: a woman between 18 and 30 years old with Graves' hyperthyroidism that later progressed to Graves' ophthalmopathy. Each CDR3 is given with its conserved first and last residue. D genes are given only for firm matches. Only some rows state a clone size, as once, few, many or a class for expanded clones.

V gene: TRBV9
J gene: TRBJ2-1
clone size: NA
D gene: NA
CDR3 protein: CASSVGRIYNEQFF
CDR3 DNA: TGTGCCAGCAGCGTAGGAAGGATTTACAATGAGCAGTTCTTC

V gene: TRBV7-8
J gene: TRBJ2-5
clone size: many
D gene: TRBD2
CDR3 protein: CASSAGRGVGGPQYF
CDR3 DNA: TGTGCCAGCAGCGCAGGGCGGGGGGTCGGGGGGCCCCAGTACTTC

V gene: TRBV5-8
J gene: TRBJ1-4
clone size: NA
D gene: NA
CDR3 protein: CASSLVGGTNEKLFF
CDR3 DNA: TGTGCCAGCAGCTTGGTAGGCGGAACTAATGAAAAACTGTTTTTT

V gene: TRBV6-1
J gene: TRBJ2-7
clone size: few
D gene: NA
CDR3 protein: CASRTGTTYEQYF
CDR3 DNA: TGTGCCAGCCGGACCGGGACAACCTACGAGCAGTACTTC

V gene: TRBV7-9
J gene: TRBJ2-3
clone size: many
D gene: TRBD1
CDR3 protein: CASSPGTGPTDTQYF
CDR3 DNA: TGTGCCAGCAGTCCCGGGACAGGGCCCACAGATACGCAGTATTTT

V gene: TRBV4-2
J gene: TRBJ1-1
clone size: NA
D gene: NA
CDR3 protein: CASSQQVVGTEAFF
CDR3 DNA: TGTGCCAGCAGCCAACAGGTCGTGGGCACTGAAGCTTTCTTT

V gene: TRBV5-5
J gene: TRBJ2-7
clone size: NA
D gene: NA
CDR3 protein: CASSLVGSFMYEQYF
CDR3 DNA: TGTGCCAGCAGCTTGGTGGGCAGCTTTATGTACGAGCAGTACTTC

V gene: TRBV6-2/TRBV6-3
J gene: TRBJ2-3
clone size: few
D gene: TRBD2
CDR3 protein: CAGSYGLAGGTDTQYF
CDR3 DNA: TGTGCCGGCAGTTACGGACTAGCGGGGGGCACAGATACGCAGTATTTT

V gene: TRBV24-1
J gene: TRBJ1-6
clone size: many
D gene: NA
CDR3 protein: CATSAGVSSPLHF
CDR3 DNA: TGTGCCACCAGTGCCGGGGTGAGCTCACCCCTCCACTTT

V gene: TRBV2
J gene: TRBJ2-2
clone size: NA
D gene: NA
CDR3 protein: CASSRDRATGGLFF
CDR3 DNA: TGTGCCAGCAGTCGAGACAGGGCCACCGGGGGGCTGTTTTTT

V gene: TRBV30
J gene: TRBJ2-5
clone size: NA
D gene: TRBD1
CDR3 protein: CAWSAPIRGQETQYF
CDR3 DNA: TGTGCCTGGAGTGCCCCGATCAGGGGGCAAGAGACCCAGTACTTC

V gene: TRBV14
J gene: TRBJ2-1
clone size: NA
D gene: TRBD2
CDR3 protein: CASSVLAGTTYNEQFF
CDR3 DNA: TGTGCCAGCAGCGTACTAGCGGGAACAACCTACAATGAGCAGTTCTTC

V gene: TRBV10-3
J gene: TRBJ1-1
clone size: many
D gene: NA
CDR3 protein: CAISLTGNTEAFF
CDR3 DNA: TGTGCCATCAGCCTAACAGGGAACACTGAAGCTTTCTTT

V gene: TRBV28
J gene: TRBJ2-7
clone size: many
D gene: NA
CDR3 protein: CASRDTPGPYEQYF
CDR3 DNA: TGTGCCAGCAGGGACACCCCGGGCCCCTACGAGCAGTACTTC

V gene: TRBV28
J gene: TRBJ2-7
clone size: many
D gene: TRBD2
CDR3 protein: CASSLPGGGDEQYF
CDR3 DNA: TGTGCCAGCAGTCTACCCGGGGGGGGGGACGAGCAGTACTTC

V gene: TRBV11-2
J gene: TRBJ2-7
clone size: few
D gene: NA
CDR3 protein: CASSLDPLTVEQYF
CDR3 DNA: TGTGCCAGCAGCTTAGATCCCCTGACTGTGGAGCAGTACTTC

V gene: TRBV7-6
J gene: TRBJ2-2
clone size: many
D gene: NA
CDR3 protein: CASSLGARTGELFF
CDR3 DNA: TGTGCCAGCAGCTTAGGCGCCCGCACCGGGGAGCTGTTTTTT

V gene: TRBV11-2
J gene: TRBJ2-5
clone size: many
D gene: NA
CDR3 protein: CASGWEETQYF
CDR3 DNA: TGTGCCAGCGGATGGGAAGAGACCCAGTACTTC

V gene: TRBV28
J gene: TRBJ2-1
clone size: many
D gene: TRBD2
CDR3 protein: CASSSLLAEAFYSYNEQFF
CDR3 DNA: TGTGCCAGCAGTTCCCTACTAGCGGAAGCCTTTTACTCCTACAATGAGCAGTTCTTC

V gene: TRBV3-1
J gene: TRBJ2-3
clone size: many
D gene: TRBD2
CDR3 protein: CASSQGIGRGTDTQYF
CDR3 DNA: TGTGCCAGCAGCCAAGGAATAGGGAGGGGCACAGATACGCAGTATTTT

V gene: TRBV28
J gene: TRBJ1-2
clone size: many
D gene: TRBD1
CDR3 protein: CASSIDRAWGYTF
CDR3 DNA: TGTGCCAGCAGTATTGACAGGGCTTGGGGCTACACCTTC

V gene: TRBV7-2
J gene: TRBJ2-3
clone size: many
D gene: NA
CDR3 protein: CASSLASRMTDTQYF
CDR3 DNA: TGTGCCAGCAGCTTGGCTAGCAGGATGACAGATACGCAGTATTTT

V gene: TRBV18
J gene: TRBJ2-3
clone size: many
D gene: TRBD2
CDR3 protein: CASSPTSGSQTDTQYF
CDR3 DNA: TGTGCCAGCTCACCAACGAGCGGGAGCCAAACAGATACGCAGTATTTT

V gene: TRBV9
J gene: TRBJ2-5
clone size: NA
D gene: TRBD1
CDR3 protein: CASSVMGDRLQETQYF
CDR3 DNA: TGTGCCAGCAGCGTAATGGGGGACAGGTTACAAGAGACCCAGTACTTC

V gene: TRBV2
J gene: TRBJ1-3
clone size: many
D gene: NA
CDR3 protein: CASTQKDTIYF
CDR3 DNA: TGTGCCAGCACCCAAAAGGACACCATATATTTT

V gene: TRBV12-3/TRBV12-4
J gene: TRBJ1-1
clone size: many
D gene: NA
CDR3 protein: CASTPWEGSTEAFF
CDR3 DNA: TGTGCCAGCACCCCTTGGGAGGGTAGCACTGAAGCTTTCTTT

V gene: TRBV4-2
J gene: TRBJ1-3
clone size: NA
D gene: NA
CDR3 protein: CASGTAGNTIYF
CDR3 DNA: TGTGCCAGCGGGACGGCCGGAAACACCATATATTTT

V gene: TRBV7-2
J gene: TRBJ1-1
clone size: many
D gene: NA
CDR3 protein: CASSLRGTLTTEAFF
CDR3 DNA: TGTGCCAGCAGCTTAAGGGGGACTCTCACGACGGAAGCTTTCTTT

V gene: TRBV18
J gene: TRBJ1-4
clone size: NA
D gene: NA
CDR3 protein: CASSPGAANEKLFF
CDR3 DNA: TGTGCCAGCTCTCCAGGGGCTGCGAATGAAAAACTGTTTTTT

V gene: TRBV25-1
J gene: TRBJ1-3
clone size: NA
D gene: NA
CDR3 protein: CASSEFGGAGNTIYF
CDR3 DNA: TGTGCCAGCAGTGAATTTGGAGGGGCTGGAAACACCATATATTTT

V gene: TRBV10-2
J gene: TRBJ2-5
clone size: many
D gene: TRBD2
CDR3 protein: CASSEGLAGGQGKETQYF
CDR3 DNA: TGCGCCAGCAGTGAAGGACTAGCGGGAGGGCAGGGGAAAGAGACCCAGTACTTC

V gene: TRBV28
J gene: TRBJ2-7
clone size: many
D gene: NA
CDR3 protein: CASSLPGQGYEQYF
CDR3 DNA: TGTGCCAGCAGTTTACCGGGACAAGGCTACGAGCAGTACTTC

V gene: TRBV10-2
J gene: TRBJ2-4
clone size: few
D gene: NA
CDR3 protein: CASSESAGAILLAKNIQYF
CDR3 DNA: TGCGCCAGCAGTGAATCGGCGGGCGCCATACTTCTAGCCAAAAACATTCAGTACTTC

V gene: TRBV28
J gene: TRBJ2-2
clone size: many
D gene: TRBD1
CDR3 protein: CASRPRQGTGELFF
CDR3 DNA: TGTGCCAGCAGACCCAGACAGGGTACCGGGGAGCTGTTTTTT

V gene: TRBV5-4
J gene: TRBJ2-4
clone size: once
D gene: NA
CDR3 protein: CASSSDFPKNIQYF
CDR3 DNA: TGTGCCAGCAGCTCCGATTTTCCCAAAAACATTCAGTACTTC

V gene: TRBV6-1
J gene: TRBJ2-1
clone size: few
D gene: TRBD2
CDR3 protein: CASRGTSGQSYNEQFF
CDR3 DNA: TGTGCCAGCAGGGGGACTAGCGGACAATCCTACAATGAGCAGTTCTTC

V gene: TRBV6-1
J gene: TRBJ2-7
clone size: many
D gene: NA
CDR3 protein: CASRSFSGGYEQYF
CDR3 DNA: TGTGCCAGCAGAAGTTTTTCAGGCGGGTACGAGCAGTACTTC

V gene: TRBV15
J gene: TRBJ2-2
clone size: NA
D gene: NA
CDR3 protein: CATSRDRVGAGELFF
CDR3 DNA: TGTGCCACCAGCAGAGATAGGGTAGGGGCCGGGGAGCTGTTTTTT

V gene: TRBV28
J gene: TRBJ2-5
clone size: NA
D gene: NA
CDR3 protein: CASSLFGVGGTETQYF
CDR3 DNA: TGTGCCAGCAGTTTATTCGGGGTGGGGGGAACAGAGACCCAGTACTTC

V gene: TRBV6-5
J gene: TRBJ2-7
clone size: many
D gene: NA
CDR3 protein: CASSFVAVTYEQYF
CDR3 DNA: TGTGCCAGCAGTTTCGTGGCTGTTACCTACGAGCAGTACTTC

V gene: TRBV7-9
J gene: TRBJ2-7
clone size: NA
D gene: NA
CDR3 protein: CASSPTRSRERSYEQYF
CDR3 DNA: TGTGCCAGCAGCCCCACCAGGTCCCGGGAGCGCTCCTACGAGCAGTACTTC

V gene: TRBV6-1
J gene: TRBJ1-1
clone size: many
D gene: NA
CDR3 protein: CASSEAPNTEAFF
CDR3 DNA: TGTGCCAGCAGTGAGGCCCCGAACACTGAAGCTTTCTTT